Sequencing of this T cell receptor beta chain was carried out in a study of T cell responses to AZD1222 COVID-19 vaccine (dated by TCRdb to about 2021). Notes on the research overall: TCR sequencing covered 230 to 250 trial participants: some 210 given two doses of AZD1222 and 26 given two doses of MenACWY control vaccine. Trial participants were enrolled by age into subgroups of 18-55, 56-69 and 70-plus years, and around 140, 26 and 57 TCR-sequenced participants, respectively, were included in these subgroups. Overall study outcomes, separate from this receptor: Conclusions about previously exposed vaccinees were limited because only 6 or 7 AZD1222 recipients were SARS-CoV-2 seropositive at baseline. Most participants were white British and females outnumbered males, and the authors suggested that clonal diversity may have been underestimated. Reportedly, almost half of the unique spike-specific TCRs recognized epitopes lying outside the regions that are mutated in the B.1.351 and B.1.1.7 variants. Because no samples from the day 14 peak response were available, repertoires could be characterized only after the peak T cell response. The 56-69-year group was small, and its depth increase did not reach significance, likely because of low power. Vaccine-associated CD4 TCRs spanned the whole spike protein, with dominant responses in regions 160-218 and 743-854. After two AZD1222 doses, both the breadth and the depth of spike-specific TCRs were significantly higher than at day 0 and than in MenACWY recipients.

Only one count was recorded for this clone. What antigen it recognizes has not been identified. A junction end diverges from the germline sequence, so it may reflect a read error. This sample's time point label indicates: about 28 days (+/-7) after the second vaccine dose. AZD1222 recipients given second doses at about 4 weeks or at about 12 weeks were pooled, since spike-specific TCR depth and breadth were not found to differ between the two schedules. Vaccinee samples came from UK trials COV001 and COV002, including a single-blind randomized controlled phase 2/3 trial of AZD1222 (ChAdOx1 nCoV-19) in healthy adults. Trial participant PBMC samples were collected at day 0 and day 28 after the second dose for TCRbeta chain sequencing. Measured from the cysteine to the phenylalanine, the CDR3 is 16 residues long. Only the CDR3 DNA stays, 48 bases, in frame from base 1. The germline V gene specifies SNHLY as CDR1 and FYNNEI as CDR2.

The CDR3 regions of human TCRbeta chains were subjected to immunosequencing. Per the authors' processing: Repertoire TCRs were matched against a reference library of SARS-CoV-2-specific TCRs generated with the MIRA antigen-specificity platform. Breadth meant the fraction of unique TCRs that were SARS-CoV-2-associated, whereas depth meant the fraction of total T cells that were SARS-CoV-2-associated. Using the MIRA data, every spike-specific TCR was mapped to the spike region that the TCR reacted to and assigned to either a CD4 or a CD8 class. Log10-transformed breadth and depth values were compared by one-way ANOVA with Sidak's multiple comparisons tests. Drawn from immuneACCESS, this table holds only the in-frame rearrangements with V and J called that TCRdb kept. Clones are partly lost; checked studies trace under half to an unresolved V gene and leave the rest unexplained. The D gene and trimming were derived from the DNA, and the V and J assignments and clone size from that table. This sample has fewer than 150,000 clones in its table, and 88% of those were observed once. The ten largest clones take up about 3.3% of the sample.

Recombination linked TRBV2 to TRBJ2-3; 11 middle bases align to TRBD2. The clonotype comes from an adult who received the AZD1222 COVID-19 vaccine. The sample in question was peripheral blood, obtained 28 days after the second AZD1222 dose. The CDR3 amino acid sequence is: CASRVLSGGALDMQYF. The base sequence is TGTGCCAGCAGGGTCCTTAGCGGGGGGGCCTTAGATATGCAGTATTTT.